This entry is about one TCR beta chain. Its antigen target is currently unknown. Base-call qualities are not available, and no considerably larger clone is one nucleotide away. This entry is derived from a study of blood T cell repertoires in COVID-19 (dated by TCRdb to about 2020). About the study as a whole: Collaborator samples came from the United States, Italy and Spain and covered acute and convalescent phases of COVID-19. Where available, HLA class I and class II types were taken from metadata supplied by the sample provider and were not determined by assay-based typing. The material from the prospective study consisted of cDNA or gDNA derived from T cells, B-cell-depleted T cells, or PBMCs. The samples were drawn from two sources: the first 160 participants of the ongoing ImmuneRACE study, and 1,000 to 1,500 subjects contributed by 6 global collaborators. The repertoires were made available in a free public database intended to serve as a resource for research on the immune response to SARS-CoV-2. Deeply sampled blood TCRbeta repertoires from subjects exposed to, actively infected with, or recovered from COVID-19 were included in the dataset. A de-identified subject ID, COVID-19 status, age in years and sex were almost always included in the sample metadata. What the research found in general, with its limitations: Clinical and demographic metadata were provided uncurated, with the amount varying by source and participant.

The collaborating institutions used their own protocols to collect whole blood in K2EDTA tubes. Collaborator samples were shipped for TCRbeta analysis as frozen whole blood, isolated PBMCs, or DNA extracted from either sample type. TCRbeta CDR3 regions were amplified from genomic DNA using the immunoSEQ Assay, a bias-controlled multiplex PCR. In the original analysis: The number of nucleated cells in each sample was estimated by amplification of reference gene primers within the assay. To quantify the absolute abundance of each unique TCRbeta CDR3 rearrangement, sequence reads were collapsed and filtered. For each sample, productive Simpson clonality was calculated as the square root of Simpson's diversity index across productive rearrangements. TCRdb took this table from immuneACCESS and kept in-frame rearrangements with V and J called. Such tables lack part of the clones; where checked against another copy, unresolved V genes explain under half of the gap, and the rest is unexplained. That table furnishes V, J and clone size, whereas the DNA furnished D and trimming. The sample includes roughly 59,000 clones, with 78% observed a single time. The top ten constitute 10% to 15% of the sample.

Trimming removed 4 bases from V and 3 bases from J; the gene matches leave 4 bases unexplained. From cysteine to phenylalanine, the CDR3 is 16 amino acids long. The CDR3 DNA has 48 bases and is translated from base 1. CDR1 is given as MGHRA and CDR2 as YSYEKL, both from the germline V gene. The origin of this receptor is a man at least 80 years old with acute or convalescent COVID-19. The chain uses TRBV4-1 and TRBJ2-2, with 11 middle bases fitting TRBD2. Source material: peripheral blood. The bases are TGCGCCAGCAGCCCGGGACTAGCGGTAGACACCGGGGAGCTGTTTTTT. It is translated as CASSPGLAVDTGELFF.